The 17 T cell receptor beta chains below were found in one sample sequenced in a study of blood T cells in healthy people across ages. Primers used in a second PCR of roughly 6 to 11 cycles were a sample-barcoded 5' primer and a J-beta primer mix. TCRdb ran MiXCR on the 5' RACE reads and lists one entry per CDR3 protein. The repertoire holds roughly 800,000 distinct CDR3 sequences, 58% seen once, with roughly 22% in the top ten. Sequencing was carried out using blood. Receptors originate from a man in his thirties or forties in good health.

The DNA of the CDR3 is TGTGCCAGCTCACCAGAGGCTTCCTACGAGCAGTACTTC. Encoded protein: CASSPEASYEQYF. This sequence joins TRBV18 and TRBJ2-5; D unresolved. The last part of the DNA fits TRBJ2-7 better; the J call may be wrong. The germline V gene has CDR1 KGHSH and CDR2 LQKENI. This CDR3 has 13 residues.

This sequence joins TRBV6-1 and TRBJ2-3; the match to TRBD2 covers 9 bases. V dropped 6 bases and J dropped 3; count of bases not matched to a gene: 13. Germline V gene sequence: CDR1 MNHNS, CDR2 SASEGT. There are 17 residues in the CDR3. CDR3: CASRRNLGLALTDTQYF. In nucleotides, the CDR3 is TGTGCCAGCAGGAGAAACCTAGGACTAGCGCTGACAGATACGCAGTATTTT.

This clonotype was seen only a few times. This chain joins TRBV3-1 and TRBJ1-1; 9 nucleotides align to TRBD1. V was clipped by 5 bases and J by 5 bases; unmatched bases: 6. CDR3 length: 14 residues. Germline V gene data show CDR1 as LGHDT and CDR2 as YNNKEL (reference sequence). Here the CDR3 reads CASSTGTGRTEAFF. Written as DNA, the CDR3 is TGTGCCAGCAGCACCGGGACAGGGAGGACTGAAGCTTTCTTT.

The chain uses TRBV2 and TRBJ2-1, with TRBD2 matching 10 bases. CDR1 and CDR2 (germline): SNHLY, FYNNEI. The CDR3 sequence is 15 residues long. The trim removed 4 bases at V and 1 base at J, leaving 1 base unmatched. CDR3 amino acids: CASSGSGGSYNEQFF. The DNA for the CDR3 is TGTGCCAGCAGTGGTAGCGGGGGGTCCTACAATGAGCAGTTCTTC.

The rearrangement uses TRBV28 and TRBJ1-2; D perhaps matches TRBD1 (5 bases). Germline CDR1 is MDHEN and CDR2 is SYDVKM. This CDR3 is built from 14 residues. The V and J ends lost 5 bases and 5 bases respectively, with 15 bases between them. The CDR3 DNA is TGTGCCAGCAGTCCCGGGGGACCGCGTTATGGCTACACCTTC. As protein: CASSPGGPRYGYTF.

This clonotype has just a few counts. The chain has TRBV7-9 and TRBJ1-2, with TRBD1 matching over 7 bases. Germline assignment: CDR1 SEHNR and CDR2 FQNEAQ (reference sequence). The CDR3 length is 19 residues. J was trimmed by 0 bases and V by 7 bases; bases with no gene match: 20. DNA for the CDR3: TGTGCCAGCACCCCACCTTCAGAGGGGGCCCTTTCCGCTAACTATGGCTACACCTTC. Translation gives CASTPPSEGALSANYGYTF.

This clonotype has just a few counts. The chain combines TRBV4-1 with TRBJ2-3; weak D call: TRBD1 (5 bases). Trimming stripped 0 bases from V and 2 bases from J, with 15 bases between. This CDR3 contains 17 residues. CDR1 is MGHRA and CDR2 is YSYEKL in the germline V gene. CDR3 loop: CASSQDFFQGNTDTQYF. As DNA, the CDR3 is TGCGCCAGCAGCCAAGATTTCTTCCAGGGCAACACAGATACGCAGTATTTT.

The gene calls are TRBV29-1 and TRBJ2-7; TRBD2 matches 9 bases. Germline V lookup: CDR1 SQVTM, CDR2 ANQGSEA. CDR3 length equals 13 residues. The V and J ends lost 7 bases and 6 bases, in that order; junction bases with no gene match: 10. The CDR3 sequence is CSARRAGGVEQYF. The CDR3 bases are TGCAGCGCCCGACGAGCGGGAGGAGTCGAGCAGTACTTC.

V is TRBV12-3 or TRBV12-4 and J is TRBJ2-1; 10 bases are a match to TRBD1. CDR3 length: 13 residues. With 7 bases clipped from V and 10 bases from J, the junction kept 7 bases outside the gene matches. Here the CDR3 reads CASTPDRGREQFF. The CDR3 DNA is TGTGCCAGCACCCCCGACAGGGGGCGGGAGCAGTTCTTC.

The rearrangement uses TRBV4-1 and TRBJ1-5; a weak D match, TRBD1 (6 bases). CDR1 MGHRA and CDR2 YSYEKL come from the germline V gene. This CDR3 contains 15 residues. Trimming took 4 bases from V and 9 from J, leaving 19 bases between them. The CDR3 bases are TGCGCCAGCAGCCTCCAGGACAGTCCAGGCCGGCCCCAGCATTTT. It yields the protein CASSLQDSPGRPQHF.

In DNA, the CDR3 is TGTGCCAGCAGGGCTACCGGGACTAGCGGGACCTACGAGCAGTACTTC. Protein sequence: CASRATGTSGTYEQYF. This sequence joins TRBV28 and TRBJ2-5; the match to TRBD2 covers 13 bases. TRBJ2-7 explains the end of the DNA better; the J call may be wrong. The CDR3 is 16 amino acids. The V gene's germline CDR1 is MDHEN and CDR2 SYDVKM.

This clonotype showed up just a few times. The chain employs TRBV4-3 and TRBJ2-7; D call uncertain. V lost 0 bases to trimming and J lost 7 bases, with 16 bases between them. CDR1 and CDR2 from the germline V gene are LGHNA and YSLEER. The CDR3 is 15 amino acids. The CDR3 DNA sequence: TGCGCCAGCAGCCAAGATCCTATAGCCAGTGGGGAGCAGTACTTC. Translated, it gives CASSQDPIASGEQYF.

The chain recombines TRBV12-3 or TRBV12-4 with TRBJ1-1, with D possibly being TRBD1 (6 bases). This CDR3 region has 16 residues. V lost 3 bases, J lost 0 bases, and 14 bases lay in between. The CDR3 loop reads CASSFPTRGMNTEAFF. The CDR3 bases are TGTGCCAGCAGTTTTCCTACCAGGGGAATGAACACTGAAGCTTTCTTT.

The rearrangement links TRBV18 to TRBJ2-3, with 8 bases fitting TRBD2. The CDR3 is made up of 17 amino acids. CDR1 KGHSH and CDR2 LQKENI come from the germline V gene. The ends lost 2 bases at V and 2 bases at J; junction bases unmatched: 9. DNA for the CDR3: TGTGCCAGCTCACCAGCAGATACTAGCGGATACACAGATACGCAGTATTTT. Its translation is CASSPADTSGYTDTQYF.

With regard to this clonotype: One end of the junction is discordant with germline, which a read error may explain. The chain combines TRBV28 with TRBJ1-2; D possibly corresponds to TRBD1 (6 bases). Germline V gene sequence: CDR1 MDHEN, CDR2 SYDVKM. This CDR3 is built from 14 residues. The DNA of the CDR3 is TGTTCCAGCAGTTTATCCCTGGCAGGGGCGGGCTACACCTTC. Protein sequence: CSSSLSLAGAGYTF.

The chain recombines TRBV7-3 with TRBJ2-3; D is possibly TRBD2 (6 bases). This CDR3 contains 15 residues. Germline V gene data show CDR1 as SGHTA and CDR2 as FQGTGA. Trimming took 6 bases from V and 6 from J, leaving 19 bases between them. CDR3 sequence reads: CASRSTSSRADTQYF. The CDR3 nucleotides are TGTGCCAGCAGAAGCACTAGCAGTCGCGCGGATACGCAGTATTTT.

This clonotype turned up a few times. The J gene is TRBJ2-6, the V gene TRBV29-1, with unresolved D. Per the germline V gene, CDR1 is SQVTM and CDR2 is ANQGSEA. V was clipped by 3 bases and J by 1 base, with 7 bases between them. The CDR3 totals 14 residues. CDR3 sequence (DNA): TGCAGCGTTGAGAGCAGATCTGGGGCCAACGTCCTGACTTTC. Amino acids: CSVESRSGANVLTF.